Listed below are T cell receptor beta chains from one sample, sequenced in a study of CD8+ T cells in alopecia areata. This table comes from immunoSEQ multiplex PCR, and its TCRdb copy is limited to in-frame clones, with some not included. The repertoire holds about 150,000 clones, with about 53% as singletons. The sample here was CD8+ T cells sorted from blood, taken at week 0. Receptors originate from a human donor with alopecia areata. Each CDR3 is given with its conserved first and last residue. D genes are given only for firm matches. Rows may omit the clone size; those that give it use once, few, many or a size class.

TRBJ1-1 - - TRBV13 TGTGCCAGCAGCTCCCTGGGGGGGCTCGAAGCTTTCTTT CASSSLGGLEAFF
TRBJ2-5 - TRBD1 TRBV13 TGTGCCAGCGGGGACAGACAAGAGACCCAGTACTTC CASGDRQETQYF
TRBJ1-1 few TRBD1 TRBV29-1 TGCAGCGTGGGGACAGCGAACACTGAAGCTTTCTTT CSVGTANTEAFF
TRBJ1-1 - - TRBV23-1 TGCGCCAGCAGTCTAGAGGAGAACACTGAAGCTTTCTTT CASSLEENTEAFF
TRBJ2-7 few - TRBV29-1 TGCAGCGTTGAAGATCCGGGGGTCTACGAGCAGTACTTC CSVEDPGVYEQYF
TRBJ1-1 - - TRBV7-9 TGTGCCAGCAGCGTAGGCCCCAACACTGAAGCTTTCTTT CASSVGPNTEAFF
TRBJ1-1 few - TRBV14 TGTGCCAGCAGCCTGGACAGCACTGAAGCTTTCTTT CASSLDSTEAFF
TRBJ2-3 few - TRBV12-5 TGTGCTAGTGAAAGAACGAGCACAGATACGCAGTATTTT CASERTSTDTQYF
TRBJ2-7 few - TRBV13 TGTGCCAGCAGCTTAGGCCAGGGAGGATACGAGCAGTACTTC CASSLGQGGYEQYF
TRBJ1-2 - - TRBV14 TGTGCCAGCAGCCTAGGCCTCGGGGGCGCATATGGCTACACCTTC CASSLGLGGAYGYTF
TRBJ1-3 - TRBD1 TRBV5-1 TGCGCCAGCAGTCCCACCCTTGGGACAGGGGAAAACACCATATATTTT CASSPTLGTGENTIYF
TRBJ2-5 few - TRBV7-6 TGTGCCAGCAGCTTAGTGTTGGCTAGGGGTGTAGAAGAGACCCAGTACTTC CASSLVLARGVEETQYF
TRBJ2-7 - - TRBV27 TGTGCCAGCAGGACTGGGTCTTACGAGCAGTACTTC CASRTGSYEQYF
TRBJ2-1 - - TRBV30 TGTGCCTGGAGTGTATCGTTTAATGAGCAGTTCTTC CAWSVSFNEQFF
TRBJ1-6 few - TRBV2 TGTGCCAGCAGTGAGAGGGCAGATTATTCACCCCTCCACTTT CASSERADYSPLHF
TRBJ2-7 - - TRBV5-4 TGTGCCAGCAGCTTGGCCCGTGCAGACTACGAGCAGTACTTC CASSLARADYEQYF
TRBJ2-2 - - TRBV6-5 TGTGCCAGCAGTTACTCCGCCGGGCTCGCGGGGGAGCTGTTTTTT CASSYSAGLAGELFF
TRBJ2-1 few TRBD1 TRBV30 TGTGCCTGGAGTGTCGCACAGGGGGCTTACAATGAGCAGTTCTTC CAWSVAQGAYNEQFF
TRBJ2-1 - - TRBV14 TGTGCCAGCAGCCATGGCGGGCGGAATGAGCAGTTCTTC CASSHGGRNEQFF
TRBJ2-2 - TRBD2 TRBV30 TGTGCCTGGACTAGCGGGAACACCGGGGAGCTGTTTTTT CAWTSGNTGELFF
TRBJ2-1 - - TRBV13 TGTGCCAGCAGCTTAACGCGCGGGTTGAGCAATGAGCAGTTCTTC CASSLTRGLSNEQFF
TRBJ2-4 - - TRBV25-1 TGTGCCAGCAGTGAATGGCCCGGGGAGGCGGCCAAAAACATTCAGTACTTC CASSEWPGEAAKNIQYF
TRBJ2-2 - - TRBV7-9 TGTGCCAGCAGCTTCAACCAGGGATCCGGGGAGCTGTTTTTT CASSFNQGSGELFF
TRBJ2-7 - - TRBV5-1 TGCGCCAGCAGCTTTAAAAACGGATTCTACGAGCAGTACTTC CASSFKNGFYEQYF